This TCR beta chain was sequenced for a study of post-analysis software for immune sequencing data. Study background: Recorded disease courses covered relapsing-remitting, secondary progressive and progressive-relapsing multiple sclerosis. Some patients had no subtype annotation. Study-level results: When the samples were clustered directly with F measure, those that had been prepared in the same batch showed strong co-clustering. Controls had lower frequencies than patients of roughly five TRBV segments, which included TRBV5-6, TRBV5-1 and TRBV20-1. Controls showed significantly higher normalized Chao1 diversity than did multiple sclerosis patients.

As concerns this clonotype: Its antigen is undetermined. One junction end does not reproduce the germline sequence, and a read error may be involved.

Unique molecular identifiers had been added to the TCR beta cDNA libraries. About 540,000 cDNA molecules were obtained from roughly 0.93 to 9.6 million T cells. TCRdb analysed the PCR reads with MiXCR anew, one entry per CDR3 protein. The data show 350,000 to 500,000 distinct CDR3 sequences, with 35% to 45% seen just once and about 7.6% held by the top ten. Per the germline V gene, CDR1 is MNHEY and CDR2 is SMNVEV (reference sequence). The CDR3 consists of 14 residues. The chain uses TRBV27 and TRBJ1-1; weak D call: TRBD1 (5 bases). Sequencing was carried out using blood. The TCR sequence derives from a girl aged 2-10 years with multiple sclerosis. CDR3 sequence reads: CASRPGLRNTEAFF. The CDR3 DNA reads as TGCGCCAGCAGACCGGGACTCCGGAACACTGAAGCTTTCTTT.